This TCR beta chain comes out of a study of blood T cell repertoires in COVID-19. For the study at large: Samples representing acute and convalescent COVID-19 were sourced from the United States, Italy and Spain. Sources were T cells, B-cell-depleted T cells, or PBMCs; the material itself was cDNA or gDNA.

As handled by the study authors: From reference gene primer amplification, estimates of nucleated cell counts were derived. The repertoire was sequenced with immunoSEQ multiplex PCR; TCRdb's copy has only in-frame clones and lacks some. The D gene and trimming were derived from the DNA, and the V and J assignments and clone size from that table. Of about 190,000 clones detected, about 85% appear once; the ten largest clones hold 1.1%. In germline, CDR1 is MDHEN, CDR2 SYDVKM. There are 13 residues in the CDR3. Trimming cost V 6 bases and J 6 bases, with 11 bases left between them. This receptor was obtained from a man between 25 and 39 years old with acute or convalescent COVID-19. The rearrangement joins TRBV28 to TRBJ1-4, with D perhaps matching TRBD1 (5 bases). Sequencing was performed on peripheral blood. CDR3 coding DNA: TGTGCCAGCAGGGGGCATGTTGATGAAAAACTGTTTTTT. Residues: CASRGHVDEKLFF.